A selection of T cell receptor beta chains follows, all from one sample in a study of T cell responses to AZD1222 COVID-19 vaccine. Repertoires were generated with immunoSEQ multiplex PCR, while TCRdb's copy carries only in-frame clones and drops some. The sample lists fewer than 150,000 clones, 88% occurring once. The material sequenced was peripheral blood, taken 28 days after the second AZD1222 dose. The receptors here all came from an adult who received the AZD1222 COVID-19 vaccine. Both conserved end residues are part of each CDR3. D genes are given only for firm matches. Clone size is stated in some rows and not others, as once, few, many or a class when expanded.

d_gene	v_gene	j_gene	abundance	CDR3aa	CDR3nt
.	TRBV28	TRBJ2-1	.	CATGAAEQFF	TGTGCCACCGGGGCCGCTGAGCAGTTCTTC
TRBD1	TRBV5-4	TRBJ2-3	.	CASSISGTGGGDTQYF	TGTGCCAGCAGCATCTCCGGGACAGGGGGGGGAGATACGCAGTATTTT
.	TRBV27	TRBJ1-4	.	CASSPKPAANEKLFF	TGTGCCAGCAGTCCGAAACCGGCGGCTAATGAAAAACTGTTTTTT
TRBD1	TRBV5-4	TRBJ2-1	.	CASSLTGSSYNEQFF	TGTGCCAGCAGCCTGACAGGGAGCTCCTACAATGAGCAGTTCTTC
TRBD2	TRBV6-4	TRBJ2-1	.	CASSPGTSGSSQFF	TGTGCCAGCAGTCCAGGGACTAGCGGGAGCAGTCAGTTCTTC
.	TRBV13	TRBJ2-7	.	CASSLVQLSYEQYF	TGTGCCAGCAGCTTAGTCCAGTTATCCTACGAGCAGTACTTC
TRBD2	TRBV28	TRBJ2-1	few	CASRGGTSSRREQFF	TGTGCCAGCAGGGGCGGGACTAGCTCCCGTCGTGAGCAGTTCTTC
.	TRBV7-9	TRBJ1-1	.	CASSLGRQNTEAFF	TGTGCCAGCAGCTTAGGGAGACAGAACACTGAAGCTTTCTTT
TRBD2	TRBV27	TRBJ2-5	.	CASSSTLGRGAQETQYF	TGTGCCAGCAGTTCAACCCTAGGGCGGGGGGCCCAAGAGACCCAGTACTTC
TRBD2	TRBV4-3	TRBJ2-7	.	CASSQVGTSGNSYEQYF	TGCGCCAGCAGCCAAGTGGGGACTAGCGGGAACTCCTACGAGCAGTACTTC
TRBD2	TRBV7-9	TRBJ2-3	.	CAIGGLAGGDTQYF	TGTGCCATCGGGGGACTAGCGGGAGGAGATACGCAGTATTTT
TRBD2	TRBV6-5	TRBJ2-7	.	CASRIAGGYEQYF	TGTGCCAGCAGAATTGCCGGGGGGTACGAGCAGTACTTC
.	TRBV19	TRBJ1-1	.	CASMNQGREAFF	TGTGCCAGTATGAACCAAGGACGTGAAGCTTTCTTT
TRBD1	TRBV7-3	TRBJ1-4	once	CASSLNGQGFEKLFF	TGTGCCAGCAGCTTAAACGGACAGGGGTTCGAAAAACTGTTTTTT
.	TRBV19	TRBJ2-7	.	CASSITGAGYEQYF	TGTGCCAGTAGTATTACGGGGGCCGGCTACGAGCAGTACTTC
TRBD1	TRBV7-2	TRBJ2-7	.	CASSPGGQESYEQYF	TGTGCCAGCAGCCCCGGGGGACAGGAGTCCTACGAGCAGTACTTC
.	TRBV19	TRBJ1-2	few	CASSPATGNSNYGYTF	TGTGCCAGTAGTCCAGCAACAGGGAACTCTAACTATGGCTACACCTTC
.	TRBV6-5	TRBJ2-1	once	CASSYPGRNEQFF	TGTGCCAGCAGTTACCCCGGGAGAAATGAGCAGTTCTTC
.	TRBV19	TRBJ2-7	few	CASSTQQDYYEQYF	TGTGCCAGTAGTACGCAACAGGACTACTACGAGCAGTACTTC
TRBD2	TRBV14	TRBJ2-3	.	CASSMALAGGRTQYF	TGTGCCAGCAGTATGGCATTAGCGGGAGGCCGTACGCAGTATTTT
TRBD1	TRBV4-2	TRBJ1-5	.	CASSQVDRGNQPQHF	TGTGCCAGCAGCCAAGTAGACAGGGGCAATCAGCCCCAGCATTTT
TRBD2	TRBV4-2	TRBJ2-2	.	CASSPSSGGAGELFF	TGTGCCAGCAGCCCCTCTAGCGGGGGGGCCGGGGAGCTGTTTTTT
.	TRBV24-1	TRBJ2-4	.	CATSDNRAVEGIQYF	TGTGCCACCAGTGATAACCGGGCCGTCGAGGGCATTCAGTACTTC
TRBD2	TRBV7-2	TRBJ2-1	.	CASSGTTYNEQFF	TGTGCCAGCAGCGGGACTACCTACAATGAGCAGTTCTTC
TRBD1	TRBV27	TRBJ1-2	.	CASIPTDYRGGGYTF	TGTGCCAGCATCCCTACCGACTACAGGGGAGGTGGCTACACCTTC
TRBD2	TRBV5-1	TRBJ2-7	.	CASSLGAGVSTEQYF	TGCGCCAGCAGCTTGGGAGCGGGGGTCTCTACCGAGCAGTACTTC
.	TRBV9	TRBJ2-1	.	CASSVSVHHHNEQFF	TGTGCCAGCAGCGTTAGCGTCCACCATCACAATGAGCAGTTCTTC
.	TRBV27	TRBJ1-2	.	CASRAQWDGYTF	TGTGCCAGCAGGGCCCAGTGGGATGGCTACACCTTC
.	TRBV18	TRBJ2-7	.	CASSPQGEQYF	TGTGCCAGCTCACCACAGGGCGAGCAGTACTTC
TRBD1	TRBV7-9	TRBJ1-1	.	CASRGQVNTEAFF	TGTGCCAGCAGGGGACAGGTAAACACTGAAGCTTTCTTT
.	TRBV9	TRBJ2-3	once	CASSPRWRTDTQYF	TGTGCCAGCAGCCCTCGATGGCGCACAGATACGCAGTATTTT
.	TRBV6-4	TRBJ1-2	.	CASSESLDQGYTF	TGTGCCAGCAGTGAGAGTCTGGATCAGGGCTACACCTTC
TRBD1	TRBV28	TRBJ1-6	.	CASSLDRDNSPLHF	TGTGCCAGCAGTCTAGACAGGGATAATTCACCCCTCCACTTT
.	TRBV7-3	TRBJ1-3	.	CASRPPTLTASSGNTIYF	TGTGCCAGCAGACCTCCTACGCTGACAGCAAGCTCTGGAAACACCATATATTTT
.	TRBV28	TRBJ1-1	.	CASVGRPEAFF	TGTGCCAGCGTAGGGCGGCCTGAAGCTTTCTTT
.	TRBV4-1	TRBJ1-5	few	CASSLWGGQPQHF	TGCGCCAGCAGCCTCTGGGGGGGGCAGCCCCAGCATTTT
TRBD2	TRBV4-2	TRBJ2-5	once	CASSPYRGGRAQETQYF	TGTGCCAGCAGCCCGTATAGGGGCGGGAGGGCGCAAGAGACCCAGTACTTC
.	TRBV6-5	TRBJ1-1	.	CASSTRGAPNTEAFF	TGTGCCAGCAGTACGCGAGGGGCTCCGAACACTGAAGCTTTCTTT
.	TRBV10-2	TRBJ2-5	.	CASSERGVGTQYF	TGCGCCAGCAGTGAGAGGGGAGTCGGGACCCAGTACTTC
.	TRBV9	TRBJ2-3	once	CASSAQTDTQYF	TGTGCCAGCAGCGCTCAGACAGATACGCAGTATTTT
.	TRBV29-1	TRBJ1-5	.	CSVRGRANQPQHF	TGCAGCGTTCGCGGCAGGGCGAATCAGCCCCAGCATTTT
.	TRBV4-2	TRBJ2-3	.	CASSQGPEIVTDTQYF	TGTGCCAGCAGCCAAGGGCCGGAGATAGTGACAGATACGCAGTATTTT
.	TRBV19	TRBJ2-5	once	CASARDEETQYF	TGTGCCAGCGCCAGGGATGAAGAGACCCAGTACTTC
TRBD1	TRBV15	TRBJ1-2	.	CATSRDITGAGYGYTF	TGTGCCACCAGCAGAGATATAACAGGGGCGGGATATGGCTACACCTTC
.	TRBV7-2	TRBJ2-5	.	CASSLGLSLGEETQYF	TGTGCCAGCAGCTTAGGTCTCTCGCTGGGGGAAGAGACCCAGTACTTC
.	TRBV6-5	TRBJ1-1	.	CASSYLGTGAGGAFF	TGTGCCAGCAGTTACCTCGGGACCGGCGCCGGGGGAGCTTTCTTT
TRBD2	TRBV7-2	TRBJ2-1	.	CASSLAGYAGGEQFF	TGTGCCAGCAGCTTAGCCGGGTATGCGGGAGGCGAGCAGTTCTTC
TRBD1	TRBV3-1/TRBV3-2	TRBJ1-1	few	CASSRQGKSFF	TGTGCCAGCAGCCGACAGGGAAAATCTTTCTTT
TRBD1	TRBV29-1	TRBJ1-3	.	CSVVGRGQNTIYF	TGCAGCGTTGTCGGCAGGGGGCAAAACACCATATATTTT
.	TRBV19	TRBJ2-5	.	CASSMGAGRGETQYF	TGTGCCAGTAGTATGGGAGCGGGCCGGGGAGAGACCCAGTACTTC
.	TRBV5-8	TRBJ2-5	.	CASSPQGGGETQYF	TGTGCCAGCAGCCCCCAAGGGGGAGGAGAGACCCAGTACTTC
.	TRBV7-9	TRBJ1-2	.	CALEFPGYTF	TGTGCTCTCGAATTTCCCGGCTACACCTTC